Below, one T cell receptor beta chain is given with its context. Its antigen is currently not known. No much larger clonotype is one base removed from it; base qualities were not supplied. The library relied on the immunoSEQ multiplex PCR assay. The clones in this table, taken by TCRdb from immuneACCESS, are in-frame only. Not every clone is retained; where verified, under half of the shortfall comes from an unresolved V gene, and the cause of the rest is unknown. Present in this sample are approximately 65,000 clones, about nine tenths of which were seen just once. The top ten clones comprise 0.76% of the sample. The data belong to a study of T cell changes during pregnancy in multiple sclerosis (dated by TCRdb to about 2019). As for the study more broadly: Changes in the T cell repertoire over the course of pregnancy were examined in this study in women with multiple sclerosis.

Between the V and J ends, shortened by 0 bases and 4 bases respectively, the junction contains 18 bases. Per the germline V gene, MNHNS is the CDR1 and SASEGT is the CDR2. The CDR3 covers 17 residues, taking in both the cysteine and the phenylalanine. The retained sequence is limited to the CDR3, 51 bases, with the frame set at the first base. Sequencing used CD4+ T cells from peripheral blood mononuclear cells, obtained in the first trimester of pregnancy. This TCR came from a female donor with multiple sclerosis, enrolled in a pregnancy study. The V and J genes are TRBV6-1 and TRBJ1-1; a tentative D match to TRBD1 spans 6 bases. The CDR3 reads CASSEAGWGQWGTEAFF. At the DNA level, the sequence is TGTGCCAGCAGTGAAGCGGGCTGGGGGCAGTGGGGCACTGAAGCTTTCTTT.